Listed below are T cell receptor beta chains from one sample, sequenced in a study of CD8 T cells in ankylosing spondylitis. TCRdb recomputed calls from the 5' RACE reads with MiXCR, one row per CDR3 protein. This sample has 350,000 to 450,000 distinct CDR3 sequences, with approximately 20% found just once. What was sequenced was blood, either unsorted or a sorted T cell fraction (not recorded which). The receptor source for this set is a male donor with ankylosing spondylitis or in good health (not recorded which). The CDR3 runs from the conserved cysteine through the conserved F or W. Each record gives: J gene, clone size, D gene, V gene, CDR3 DNA, CDR3 protein. D genes are given only for firm matches. Where a row states a size, it is once, few, many or the class of an expanded clone; other rows omit it.

>TRBJ2-1|few|-|TRBV7-3
TGTGCCAGCAGCTTAGGGGCCGGGGGTCACTACAATGAGCAGTTCTTC
CASSLGAGGHYNEQFF
>TRBJ2-7|-|TRBD1|TRBV29-1
TGCAGCGTTGAAAGTGACAGGGGCCTCGAGCAGTACTTC
CSVESDRGLEQYF
>TRBJ2-1|few|-|TRBV20-1
TGCAGTGCTAGAGAATTCCCGGGGGCGACCTACAATGAGCAGTTCTTC
CSAREFPGATYNEQFF
>TRBJ2-7|-|-|TRBV7-9
TGTGCCAGCAGCTCTACCGGGGGGCTGGAGGAGCAGTACTTC
CASSSTGGLEEQYF
>TRBJ2-5|-|TRBD1|TRBV7-2
TGTGCCAGCAGCTTGTATCCGGGACAGGGATCCCAAGAGACCCAGTACTTC
CASSLYPGQGSQETQYF
>TRBJ2-1|many|TRBD2|TRBV12-3/TRBV12-4
TGTGCCAGCAGTTTACTAGCGGGCGCATACAATGAGCAGTTCTTC
CASSLLAGAYNEQFF
>TRBJ2-1|-|-|TRBV9
TGTGCCAGCAGCGGAGGGGGGGGTGATGAGCAGTTCTTC
CASSGGGGDEQFF
>TRBJ2-3|-|-|TRBV11-2
TGTGCCAGCAGCTTAGCCCCGGCAGGGGAGGGAGATACGCAGTATTTT
CASSLAPAGEGDTQYF
>TRBJ2-1|-|TRBD2|TRBV20-1
TGCAGTGCTAGAAATACTTATACGGGACTAACTCATGAGCAGTTCTTC
CSARNTYTGLTHEQFF
>TRBJ2-1|-|TRBD2|TRBV7-9
TGTGCCGCGGGGGAGGGCAATGAGCAGTTCTTC
CAAGEGNEQFF
>TRBJ1-1|-|TRBD1|TRBV28
TGTGCCAGCAGGCATTCTCAGGGGGGGAACATGAACACTGAAGCTTTCTTT
CASRHSQGGNMNTEAFF
>TRBJ2-1|-|-|TRBV20-1
TGCAGTGCTAAACTAGTCAATGAGCAGTTCTTC
CSAKLVNEQFF
>TRBJ2-1|-|-|TRBV19
TGTGCCAGTAGTATATCGGGGGTTTACAATGAGCAGTTCTTC
CASSISGVYNEQFF
>TRBJ2-7|-|TRBD1|TRBV7-9
TGTGCCAGCAGCTTTCCCAAAGAAGGGACAGGGACCAACGAGCAGTACTTC
CASSFPKEGTGTNEQYF
>TRBJ1-1|many|-|TRBV12-3/TRBV12-4
TGTGCCAGCAGTTTAACCCGGAACACTGAAGCTTTCTTT
CASSLTRNTEAFF
>TRBJ2-1|-|-|TRBV6-5
TGTGCCAGCAGTTACGGGACATCGCGTGATGAGCAGTTCTTC
CASSYGTSRDEQFF
>TRBJ1-2|few|-|TRBV12-3/TRBV12-4
TGTGCCAGCAGTTTAGGGGCCAACCCTAACTATGGCTACACCTTC
CASSLGANPNYGYTF
>TRBJ2-1|-|-|TRBV20-1
TGCAGTGTTCCCGGCCTACCGTACAATGAGCAGTTCTTC
CSVPGLPYNEQFF
>TRBJ1-2|-|TRBD1|TRBV9
TGTGCCAGCAGCGATAATAAAGACAGGGGGCGAGTTGGCTACACCTTC
CASSDNKDRGRVGYTF
>TRBJ2-7|few|-|TRBV6-1
TGTGCCAGCAGTGAAAACAGGGAGTGGTGGATGGAGCAGTACTTC
CASSENREWWMEQYF
>TRBJ2-1|many|-|TRBV12-3/TRBV12-4
TGTGCCAGCAGTTTAGGGCTAGCCGATGAGCAGTTCTTC
CASSLGLADEQFF
>TRBJ2-1|-|TRBD1|TRBV7-7
TGTGCCAGCAGCTCCGGGACAGGGGTAGAGCAGTTCTTC
CASSSGTGVEQFF
>TRBJ2-1|few|TRBD2|TRBV27
TGTGCCAGCAGTCCCGCTAGCGGAGAATACAATGAGCAGTTCTTC
CASSPASGEYNEQFF
>TRBJ2-3|-|-|TRBV6-4
TGTGCCAGCAGTGACTCGCCAGGGGACGGTACAGATACGCAGTATTTT
CASSDSPGDGTDTQYF
>TRBJ2-7|-|TRBD1|TRBV11-2
TGTGCCAGCAGCTTAGGCGAACTCGACAGGGGAGTGGTAGACGAGCAGTACTTC
CASSLGELDRGVVDEQYF
>TRBJ2-1|-|-|TRBV12-3/TRBV12-4
TGTGCCAGCGGGTGGGGGACCTATGAGCAGTTCTTC
CASGWGTYEQFF
>TRBJ1-1|few|-|TRBV11-2
TGTGCCAGCAGCGCAGCTCCGGCAGGGGACACTGAAGCTTTCTTT
CASSAAPAGDTEAFF
>TRBJ2-5|few|TRBD2|TRBV5-1
TGCGCCAGCAGCTTGGGACTAGCGGGGGGGCCGCTCCTAGAGACCCAGTACTTC
CASSLGLAGGPLLETQYF
>TRBJ2-1|few|-|TRBV25-1
TGTGCCAGCAGCTTACGGGGGAGCGCCTACAATGAGCAGTTCTTC
CASSLRGSAYNEQFF
>TRBJ2-3|-|-|TRBV28
TGTGCCAGCAGTTCCCGGGACCCCGATACGCAGTATTTT
CASSSRDPDTQYF
>TRBJ2-2|few|TRBD2|TRBV12-3/TRBV12-4
TGTGCCAGCAGGATACTAGCGGTAAACACCGGGGAGCTGTTTTTT
CASRILAVNTGELFF
>TRBJ2-1|-|TRBD1|TRBV24-1
TGTGCCACCAGGTCCTCGACAGGGGGATTCTGGGGTGAGCAGTTCTTC
CATRSSTGGFWGEQFF
>TRBJ2-3|-|TRBD1|TRBV11-1
TGTGCCAGCAGCGGAGGGGACAGGGGAGACGCAGATACGCAGTATTTT
CASSGGDRGDADTQYF
>TRBJ2-7|-|-|TRBV18
TGTGCCAGCTCACCCCCTGTTGGCTCTCCATACGAGCAGTACTTC
CASSPPVGSPYEQYF
>TRBJ2-7|once|-|TRBV7-8
TGTGCCAGCAGCTTAGGGCGGGGCCGGTTCTACGAGCAGTACTTC
CASSLGRGRFYEQYF
>TRBJ2-5|-|TRBD1|TRBV29-1
TGCAGCGCTGGACAGGGGTACCAAGAGACCCAGTACTTC
CSAGQGYQETQYF
>TRBJ2-1|-|-|TRBV20-1
TGCAGGGCGCAGGGTCTGTGGGGCGTTCCCCATGAGCAGTTCTTC
CRAQGLWGVPHEQFF
>TRBJ2-2|few|TRBD1|TRBV4-1
TGCGCCAGCAGCCAAATTACAGGGGGCGGGGGGGAGCTGTTTTTT
CASSQITGGGGELFF
>TRBJ2-1|-|-|TRBV19
TGTGCCAGTAAGGGAGAGGGCAATGAGCAGTTCTTC
CASKGEGNEQFF
>TRBJ2-5|few|-|TRBV7-9
-
CASSFLEKGQGQETQYF
>TRBJ2-3|few|-|TRBV2
TGTGCCAGCAGTGATGACAGTAGCACAGATACGCAGTATTTT
CASSDDSSTDTQYF
>TRBJ1-6|many|-|TRBV7-2
TGTGCCAGCAGCGATACCGGGGGCGGATCACCCCTCCACTTT
CASSDTGGGSPLHF
>TRBJ2-3|few|-|TRBV12-3/TRBV12-4
TGTGCCAGCAGCCTCCGTACTAGGGTGCCCCCAGATACGCAGTATTTT
CASSLRTRVPPDTQYF
>TRBJ2-3|-|-|TRBV4-1
TGCGCCAGCAGCCAATTTACAGATACGCAGTATTTT
CASSQFTDTQYF
>TRBJ2-1|few|-|TRBV6-1
TGTGCCAGCAGTGAAGCGCTTCCGGGGGACTCCTACAATGAGCAGTTCTTC
CASSEALPGDSYNEQFF
>TRBJ2-7|few|TRBD1|TRBV7-9
TGTGCCAGCAGCTCCAGACAGGGTTCGTACGAGCAGTACTTC
CASSSRQGSYEQYF
>TRBJ2-5|few|-|TRBV11-2
TGTGCCAGCAGCTCATACGGGGATGGAGAGACCCAGTACTTC
CASSSYGDGETQYF
>TRBJ2-7|-|-|TRBV4-1
TGCGCCAGCAGCCAAGTCGAAGCGCCCCACGAGCAGTACTTC
CASSQVEAPHEQYF
>TRBJ2-1|-|TRBD2|TRBV6-5
TGTGCCAGCGGACTAGCTAACAATGAGCAGTTCTTC
CASGLANNEQFF
>TRBJ2-5|-|-|TRBV27
TGTGCCAGCAGTCCAGACGGTCGATCGGGGTTCCAAGAGACCCAGTACTTC
CASSPDGRSGFQETQYF
>TRBJ2-1|-|-|TRBV29-1
TGCAGCGTTGATGCAGGGTACAATGAGCAGTTCTTC
CSVDAGYNEQFF